Listed below are T cell receptor beta chains from one sample, sequenced in a study of cytomegalovirus exposure and HLA in healthy donors. The method was immunoSEQ multiplex PCR; TCRdb's version includes in-frame clones alone and lacks a portion of them. Of 98,000 or so clones listed, roughly 95% were seen once; the top ten hold approximately 0.67%. Source material: PBMCs. These receptor sequences come from a young woman in good health and CMV-seronegative. Both conserved end residues are part of each CDR3. The order of the fields is J gene, CDR3 length, clone size, D gene, V gene, CDR3 protein, CDR3 DNA. The D gene is left open where the match is weak. The size field is filled for only some rows; it gives once, few, many or a size class.

TRBJ2-1 | 14 | NA | NA | TRBV30 | CAWSVRGSYNEQFF | TGTGCCTGGAGTGTAAGGGGCTCCTACAATGAGCAGTTCTTC
TRBJ2-5 | 15 | once | NA | TRBV2 | CASSPPDEDQETQYF | TGTGCCAGCAGCCCGCCGGATGAGGACCAAGAGACCCAGTACTTC
TRBJ2-7 | 14 | once | TRBD1 | TRBV6-5 | CASTTDGTGVEQYF | TGTGCCAGCACCACAGACGGGACAGGGGTAGAGCAGTACTTC
TRBJ2-3 | 13 | NA | NA | TRBV11-2 | CASSLWQRDTQYF | TGTGCCAGCAGCTTATGGCAGCGAGATACGCAGTATTTT
TRBJ2-7 | 13 | once | NA | TRBV7-2 | CASSLPPGIEQYF | TGTGCCAGCAGCTTACCTCCAGGTATCGAGCAGTACTTC
TRBJ2-7 | 15 | NA | TRBD1 | TRBV18 | CASSPVRDRPYEQYF | TGTGCCAGCTCACCAGTCCGGGACAGACCATACGAGCAGTACTTC
TRBJ1-3 | 15 | NA | TRBD1 | TRBV5-8 | CASSSGQGSGNTIYF | TGTGCCAGCAGTTCGGGACAGGGGTCTGGAAACACCATATATTTT
TRBJ2-1 | 14 | NA | NA | TRBV4-1 | CASSQLGPTHEQFF | TGCGCCAGCAGCCAACTAGGTCCCACCCATGAGCAGTTCTTC
TRBJ2-5 | 14 | NA | NA | TRBV19 | CASAAASTVETQYF | TGTGCCAGTGCCGCGGCCAGCACCGTGGAGACCCAGTACTTC
TRBJ2-3 | 16 | NA | TRBD2 | TRBV5-1 | CASSRDSGGAKDTQYF | TGCGCCAGCAGCCGAGATAGCGGGGGGGCAAAAGATACGCAGTATTTT
TRBJ2-3 | 16 | NA | TRBD2 | TRBV9 | CASSVEGLAGTDTQYF | TGTGCCAGCAGCGTAGAAGGACTAGCGGGCACAGATACGCAGTATTTT
TRBJ1-1 | 13 | NA | NA | TRBV6-4 | CASSPSLNTEAFF | TGTGCCAGCAGTCCATCCCTGAACACTGAAGCTTTCTTT
TRBJ1-5 | 12 | NA | NA | TRBV27 | CASSPPNQPQHF | TGTGCCAGCAGTCCCCCTAATCAGCCCCAGCATTTT
TRBJ2-2 | 20 | NA | TRBD2 | TRBV29-1 | CSVESSPSGGAGLRPGELFF | TGCAGCGTTGAGTCGTCCCCTAGCGGGGGGGCCGGCTTGCGGCCCGGGGAGCTGTTTTTT
TRBJ2-3 | 16 | NA | TRBD2 | TRBV4-2 | CASSQSSAGPTDTQYF | TGTGCCAGCAGCCAAAGTTCAGCGGGGCCCACAGATACGCAGTATTTT
TRBJ1-3 | 16 | NA | TRBD1 | TRBV18 | CASSPPGQGTGNTIYF | TGTGCCAGCTCACCTCCGGGACAGGGGACTGGAAACACCATATATTTT
TRBJ1-5 | 15 | NA | NA | TRBV5-8 | CASRSRARANQPQHF | TGTGCCAGCAGATCGCGGGCCAGAGCCAATCAGCCCCAGCATTTT